These 20 T cell receptor beta chains were all obtained from the same sample, sequenced in a study of T cell changes during pregnancy in multiple sclerosis. The repertoire was sequenced with immunoSEQ multiplex PCR; TCRdb's copy has only in-frame clones and lacks some. The repertoire consists of approximately 44,000 clones, with roughly 90% occurring once and the leading ten covering around 6.3%. Specimen: CD8+ T cells from peripheral blood mononuclear cells, collected in the third trimester of pregnancy. The receptors come from a female donor with multiple sclerosis, enrolled in a pregnancy study.

This clone came up a few times. The chain employs TRBV9 and TRBJ1-1, with D maybe TRBD1 (6 bases). Trimming took off 3 bases at V and 6 bases at J, with 18 bases between the two ends. Germline V gene sequence: CDR1 SGDLS, CDR2 YYNGEE. CDR3 length: 15 residues. CDR3 sequence (DNA): TGTGCCAGCAGCGACTCGGACAGCCAACCTGCTGAAGCTTTCTTT. Its protein product is CASSDSDSQPAEAFF.

The V gene is TRBV4-3, the J gene TRBJ2-5; 12 bases fit TRBD1. CDR3 size: 18 residues. V lost 3 bases to trimming and J lost 4 bases; unmatched junction nucleotides: 12. CDR1 is LGHNA and CDR2 is YSLEER in the germline V gene. CDR3 sequence reads: CASSQGYGTGGLGETQYF. The CDR3 nucleotides read TGCGCCAGCAGCCAGGGGTACGGGACAGGGGGCCTTGGAGAGACCCAGTACTTC.

The V and J genes are TRBV7-9 and TRBJ1-2; 10 bases match TRBD1. CDR1 and CDR2 (germline): SEHNR, FQNEAQ (reference sequence). The V gene end was trimmed by 3 bases and the J gene end by 2 bases; junction bases not matched to a gene: 6. CDR3 length equals 16 residues. This CDR3 reads CASSFSGTGENYGYTF. Written as DNA, the CDR3 is TGTGCCAGCAGCTTTTCAGGGACAGGGGAGAACTATGGCTACACCTTC.

The V gene is TRBV25-1, the J gene TRBJ2-2; D is possibly TRBD1 (6 bases). Germline lookup yields CDR1 MGHDK and CDR2 SYGVNS. CDR3 length equals 16 residues. The V end lost 3 bases, the J end lost 1 base, and 12 bases lay between the germline ends. The CDR3 sequence is CASSDPQGLNTGELFF. The CDR3, as DNA: TGTGCCAGCAGTGACCCGCAGGGGCTGAACACCGGGGAGCTGTTTTTT.

The chain uses TRBV30 and TRBJ1-4, with D perhaps TRBD1 (6 bases). The CDR3 is 16 amino acids. Germline loops: CDR1 GTSNPN, CDR2 SVGIG (reference sequence). V dropped 2 bases and J dropped 3 bases, with 16 bases sitting between them. CDR3 loop: CAWSYPTGSPNEKLFF. The CDR3 DNA is TGTGCCTGGAGTTATCCCACAGGGTCGCCTAATGAAAAACTGTTTTTT. Using reference TRBV30 and TRBJ1-4 for the parts outside the CDR3, the full variable domain is SQTIHQWPATLVQPVGSPLSLECTVEGTSNPNLYWYRQAAGRGLQLLFYSVGIGQISSEVPQNLSASRPQDRQFILSSKKLLLSDSGFYLCAWSYPTGSPNEKLFFGSGTQLSVL.

This chain connects TRBV9 to TRBJ2-5; D may be TRBD1 (6 bases). The V end lost 2 bases, the J end lost 1 base, and 9 bases lay between the germline ends. CDR1 is SGDLS and CDR2 is YYNGEE in the germline V gene. CDR3 length equals 14 residues. CDR3: CASSVGGRQETQYF. CDR3 bases: TGTGCCAGCAGCGTTGGGGGCCGCCAAGAGACCCAGTACTTC.

J is TRBJ2-7 and V is TRBV6-5, with D possibly matching TRBD1 (6 bases). Germline CDR1 and CDR2: MNHEY and SVGAGI. This CDR3 is built from 16 residues. Between the trimmed V and J ends, which lost 2 bases and 2 bases, there was a span of 16 bases. In nucleotides, the CDR3 is TGTGCCAGCAGTTACGACCCGGGACACGGGACCTACGAGCAGTACTTC. Translation gives CASSYDPGHGTYEQYF.

This chain links TRBV6-1 with TRBJ1-3, with D possibly TRBD1 on 6 matching bases. The CDR3 runs 15 residues. The V end lost 2 bases, the J end lost 4 bases, and 12 bases lay between the germline ends. Germline CDR1 MNHNS, CDR2 SASEGT. The CDR3 here is CASSENTGLGNTIYF. The CDR3 region has the DNA TGTGCCAGCAGTGAAAATACAGGGCTCGGAAACACCATATATTTT.

V gene TRBV7-9 combines with J gene TRBJ1-6; unclear D gene. This CDR3 is built from 15 residues. Germline CDR1 reads SEHNR; CDR2 reads FQNEAQ (reference sequence). V shed 5 bases and J shed 2 bases, with 10 bases lying between them. CDR3 bases: TGTGCCAGCAGCGCTCCTGGCCCCTATAATTCACCCCTCCACTTT. As protein: CASSAPGPYNSPLHF. The whole variable domain, remainder taken from reference TRBV7-9 and TRBJ1-6, is DTGVSQNPRHKITKRGQNVTFRCDPISEHNRLYWYRQTLGQGPEFLTYFQNEAQLEKSRLLSDRFSAERPKGSFSTLEIQRTEQGDSAMYLCASSAPGPYNSPLHFGNGTRLTVT.

The rearrangement uses TRBV9 and TRBJ2-1; no definite D call. Trimming took 2 bases from V and 7 from J, leaving 7 bases between them. The CDR3 has 12 amino acids. In germline, CDR1 is SGDLS, CDR2 YYNGEE. CDR3 loop: CASSVWANEQFF. CDR3 DNA: TGTGCCAGCAGCGTTTGGGCAAATGAGCAGTTCTTC.

CDR3 in amino acids: CASSHRTGSWTEAFF. DNA of the CDR3: TGCGCCAGCAGCCACCGGACAGGGTCGTGGACTGAAGCTTTCTTT. V usage is TRBV4-3 and J usage is TRBJ1-1; 8 bases are shared with TRBD1. The J segment lost 5 bases and the V segment lost 3 bases, leaving 8 bases of the junction unmatched. From germline, CDR1 is LGHNA and CDR2 YSLEER. The CDR3 has 15 residues.

CDR3 protein: CASSSSLFKPDTQYF. The CDR3 nucleotides read TGTGCCAGCAGCTCGTCACTGTTTAAGCCAGATACGCAGTATTTT. This chain uses TRBV7-9 with TRBJ2-3; D call uncertain. This CDR3 spans 15 amino acids. CDR1 is SEHNR and CDR2 is FQNEAQ in the germline V gene (reference sequence). V gave up 4 bases and J gave up 4 bases, with 15 bases separating them.

Here the CDR3 DNA reads TGTGCCAGCAGCGGTAGCGGGGGCGCGAACACCGGGGAGCTGTTTTTT. Translating gives CASSGSGGANTGELFF. The rearrangement links TRBV9 to TRBJ2-2, with 9 bases matching TRBD2. The V and J ends lost 3 bases and 0 bases, in that order; junction bases with no gene match: 3. Germline V CDR1 and CDR2: SGDLS, YYNGEE. This CDR3 is 16 amino acids long.

The V and J genes are TRBV4-3 and TRBJ1-2; the D is unclear. Germline V gene sequence: CDR1 LGHNA, CDR2 YSLEER. This CDR3 has 14 amino acids. V lost 1 base and J lost 3, with 9 bases in between. The CDR3 bases are TGCGCCAGCAGCCAAGGGGGAGGCTACTATGGCTACACCTTC. This encodes CASSQGGGYYGYTF.

This clone was recorded only once. V is TRBV19 and J is TRBJ2-3; D is perhaps TRBD2 (5 bases). Looked up from germline, CDR1 is LNHDA and CDR2 is SQIVND (reference sequence). The V end lost 6 bases, the J end lost 0 bases, and 10 bases lay between the germline ends. The CDR3 spans 14 residues. The CDR3 DNA is TGTGCCAGTAGCTCCCGCGGGAGCACAGATACGCAGTATTTT. It specifies CASSSRGSTDTQYF.

The chain links TRBV7-8 to TRBJ1-2; D uncertain. The germline V gene has CDR1 SGHVS and CDR2 FQNEAQ. The CDR3 sequence is 15 residues long. Trimming cost V 5 bases and J 2 bases, with 15 bases left between them. The CDR3 region has the DNA TGTGCCAGCAGCCCTTACCGACTGCAGAACTATGGCTACACCTTC. Residues: CASSPYRLQNYGYTF.

The V and J genes are TRBV4-1 and TRBJ2-5; the D gene is possibly TRBD2 (6 bases). The CDR3 has 14 amino acids. Germline V gene data show CDR1 as MGHRA and CDR2 as YSYEKL. V was cut by 1 base and J by 5 bases, with 11 bases left in between. The CDR3 reads CASSQGGLRETQYF. The CDR3 DNA sequence: TGCGCCAGCAGCCAAGGCGGACTAAGGGAGACCCAGTACTTC.

This rearrangement joins TRBV30 to TRBJ1-5; unclear D gene. The CDR3 covers 13 residues. V lost 1 base to trimming and J lost 3 bases, with 7 bases between them. The germline CDR1 and CDR2 sequences are GTSNPN and SVGIG (reference sequence). DNA for the CDR3: TGTGCCTGGAGTGCGGGAGCCAATCAGCCCCAGCATTTT. Encoded protein: CAWSAGANQPQHF.

The chain joins TRBV19 to TRBJ1-4, with TRBD1 matching 8 bases. CDR3 length: 15 amino acids. J gave up 0 bases and V 5 bases, and 2 bases lay outside the gene matches. Germline V gene lookup returns CDR1 LNHDA and CDR2 SQIVND (reference sequence). The CDR3 nucleotides are TGTGCCAGTAGTGACAGGGGAGCAACTAATGAAAAACTGTTTTTT. This codes for CASSDRGATNEKLFF.

The V and J genes are TRBV5-6 and TRBJ2-7, with D tentatively TRBD1 (5 bases). The CDR3 has 13 residues. Germline V gene sequence: CDR1 SGHDT, CDR2 YYEEEE. Between the trimmed V and J ends, which lost 5 bases and 7 bases, there was a span of 16 bases. The CDR3 nucleotides read TGTGCCAGCAGTTCAGGGTCTTATCAGGAGCAGTACTTC. Its translation: CASSSGSYQEQYF.